Following are 2 T cell receptor beta chains from one sample sequenced in a study of T cells in narcolepsy. Here immunoSEQ multiplex PCR was the method, and the copy in TCRdb shows in-frame clones only, minus some. The table has 20,000 to 25,000 clones, 90% to 95% seen once. The sequenced material came from CD45RA- memory CD4+ T cells from PBMCs. These receptor sequences come from a human donor with narcolepsy.

Only a few counts were recorded for this clone. The chain is built from TRBV7-9 and TRBJ1-5, with a tentative D call TRBD1 (6 bases). The germline gives CDR1 SEHNR, CDR2 FQNEAQ (reference sequence). V was trimmed by 1 base and J by 9 bases, leaving 13 bases between them. The CDR3 is made up of 14 amino acids. CDR3 sequence reads: CASSLDRAGGPQHF. The CDR3, as DNA: TGTGCCAGCAGCTTAGACAGGGCGGGTGGGCCCCAGCATTTT.

The V gene is TRBV9, the J gene TRBJ2-3; possibly TRBD2 for D (5 bases). The CDR3 totals 15 residues. Trimming took off 0 bases at V and 2 bases at J, with 10 bases between the two ends. The V gene's germline CDR1 is SGDLS and CDR2 YYNGEE. CDR3 sequence (DNA): TGTGCCAGCAGCGTAGATGGACGGGACACAGATACGCAGTATTTT. Translating gives CASSVDGRDTDTQYF.